What follows is one T cell receptor beta chain and its context. The antigen is not known. The V gene's germline CDR1 is MDHEN and CDR2 SYDVKM. Trimming stripped 6 bases from V and 4 bases from J, with 9 bases between. The CDR3 is 12 residues long. The data were produced by immunoSEQ multiplex PCR, yet TCRdb's version contains in-frame clones alone and is incomplete. Of 100,000 to 130,000 clones in the sample, 90% to 97% were seen once. The source of the sample is a study of cytomegalovirus exposure and HLA in healthy donors. Study-wide results and caveats: There were some public TCRs occurring in many donors, but most TCR sequences were rare. First-cohort TCR clusters were later found to tend to co-occur in the 120 or so validation repertoires. Researchers reported that a few CMV-associated chains were confirmed in vitro as CMV antigen-specific. Overall, roughly 150 TCR beta chains were annotated as cytomegalovirus-associated.

Sequencing was performed on PBMCs. The receptor was derived from a young woman in good health and CMV-seronegative. This chain joins TRBV28 and TRBJ1-2; D gene unclear. The CDR3 sequence is CASSQTGYGYTF. For the CDR3, the DNA is TGTGCCAGCAGCCAAACTGGCTATGGCTACACCTTC.